This entry is about one T cell receptor (beta chain). The sample belongs to a study of blood T cell repertoires in COVID-19. Using immunoSEQ multiplex PCR, the repertoire was profiled, and TCRdb retains in-frame clones only, with some absent. The table includes under 200,000 clones, more than 70% detected once. J was trimmed by 2 bases and V by 4 bases; bases with no gene match: 4. The CDR3 consists of 13 residues. Germline CDR1 reads SQVTM; CDR2 reads ANQGSEA. The origin of this receptor is a man aged 35 to 55 with active or convalescent COVID-19. The sequenced sample consisted of peripheral blood. The chain uses TRBV29-1 and TRBJ2-7, with TRBD1 matching 8 bases. This chain's CDR3 is CSVAGTGPYEQYF. For the CDR3, the DNA is TGCAGCGTTGCCGGGACAGGCCCCTACGAGCAGTACTTC.